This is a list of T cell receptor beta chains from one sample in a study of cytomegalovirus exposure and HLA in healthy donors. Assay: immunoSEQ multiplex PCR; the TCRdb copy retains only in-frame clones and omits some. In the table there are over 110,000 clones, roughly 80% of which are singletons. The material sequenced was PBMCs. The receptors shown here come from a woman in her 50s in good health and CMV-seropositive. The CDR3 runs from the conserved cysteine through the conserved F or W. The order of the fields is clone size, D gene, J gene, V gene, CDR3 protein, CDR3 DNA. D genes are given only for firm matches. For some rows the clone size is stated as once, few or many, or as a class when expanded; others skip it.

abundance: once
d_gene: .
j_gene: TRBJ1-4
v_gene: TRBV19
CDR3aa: CASSPSFATNEKLFF
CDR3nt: TGTGCCAGTTCCCCATCCTTTGCGACTAATGAAAAACTGTTTTTT

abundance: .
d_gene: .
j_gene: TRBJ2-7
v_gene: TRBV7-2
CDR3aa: CASSRSGVPPYEQYF
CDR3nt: TGTGCCAGCAGCCGCTCAGGGGTACCACCCTACGAGCAGTACTTC

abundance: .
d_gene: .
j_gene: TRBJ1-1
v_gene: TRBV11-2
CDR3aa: CASSLVVVGVADTEAFF
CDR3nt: TGTGCCAGCAGCTTAGTCGTCGTCGGGGTAGCGGACACTGAAGCTTTCTTT

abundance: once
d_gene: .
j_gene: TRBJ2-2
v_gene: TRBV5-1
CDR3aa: CASSPLGGPPPTGELFF
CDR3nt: TGCGCCAGCAGCCCCTTGGGGGGACCCCCCCCCACCGGGGAGCTGTTTTTT

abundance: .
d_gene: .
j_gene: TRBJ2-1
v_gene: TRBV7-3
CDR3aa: CASTRGDSQNEQFF
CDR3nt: TGTGCCAGCACCAGGGGGGACTCGCAGAATGAGCAGTTCTTC

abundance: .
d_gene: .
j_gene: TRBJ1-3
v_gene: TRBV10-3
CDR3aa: CAIERDGENTIYF
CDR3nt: TGTGCCATCGAGAGGGATGGTGAAAACACCATATATTTT

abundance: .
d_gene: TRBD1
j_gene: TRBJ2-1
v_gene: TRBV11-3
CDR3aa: CASSRRQGTNNEQFF
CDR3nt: TGTGCCAGCAGCCGGCGACAGGGGACGAACAATGAGCAGTTCTTC

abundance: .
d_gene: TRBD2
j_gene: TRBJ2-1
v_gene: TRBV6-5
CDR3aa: CASSHTSGGFWEQFF
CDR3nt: TGTGCCAGCAGTCATACTAGCGGGGGGTTCTGGGAGCAGTTCTTC

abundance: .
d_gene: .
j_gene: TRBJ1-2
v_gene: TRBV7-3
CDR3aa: CASSFGVGTGGVYGYTF
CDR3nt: TGTGCCAGCAGCTTTGGAGTCGGGACGGGAGGGGTCTATGGCTACACCTTC

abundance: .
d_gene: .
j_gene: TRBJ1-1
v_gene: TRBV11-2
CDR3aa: CASSQQLNTEAFF
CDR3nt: TGTGCCAGCAGCCAACAACTGAACACTGAAGCTTTCTTT

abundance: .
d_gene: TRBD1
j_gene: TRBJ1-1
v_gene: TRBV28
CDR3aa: CASSTGTANTEAFF
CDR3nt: TGTGCCAGCAGTACCGGGACAGCGAACACTGAAGCTTTCTTT

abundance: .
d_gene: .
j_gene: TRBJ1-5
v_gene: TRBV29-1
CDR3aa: CSALPDGGSNQPQHF
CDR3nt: TGCAGCGCCTTACCGGACGGGGGTAGCAATCAGCCCCAGCATTTT

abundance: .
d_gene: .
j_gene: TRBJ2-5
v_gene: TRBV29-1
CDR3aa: CSVVEGGRETQYF
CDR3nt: TGCAGCGTCGTCGAGGGGGGGAGGGAGACCCAGTACTTC

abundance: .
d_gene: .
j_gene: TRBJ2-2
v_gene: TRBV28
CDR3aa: CASSLSGGRGGELFF
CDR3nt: TGTGCCAGCAGTTTATCGGGGGGCAGGGGCGGGGAGCTGTTTTTT

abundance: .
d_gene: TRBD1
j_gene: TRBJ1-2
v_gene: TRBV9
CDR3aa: CASSHGQDYGYTF
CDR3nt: TGTGCCAGCAGCCATGGACAGGACTATGGCTACACCTTC

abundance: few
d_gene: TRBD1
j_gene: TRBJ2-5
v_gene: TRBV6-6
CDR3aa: CASSGQGQETQYF
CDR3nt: TGTGCCAGCAGTGGACAGGGGCAAGAGACCCAGTACTTC

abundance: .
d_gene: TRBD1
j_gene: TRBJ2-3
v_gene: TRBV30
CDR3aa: CAWQTGVTDTQYF
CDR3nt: TGTGCCTGGCAGACAGGGGTGACAGATACGCAGTATTTT

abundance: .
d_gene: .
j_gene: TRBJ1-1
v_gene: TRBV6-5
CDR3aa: CASRYTSWTEAFF
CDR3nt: TGTGCCAGCAGGTACACTTCATGGACTGAAGCTTTCTTT

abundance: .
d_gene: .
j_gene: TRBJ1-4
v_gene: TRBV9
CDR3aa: CASSPRRANEKLFF
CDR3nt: TGTGCCAGCAGCCCCCGGAGGGCTAATGAAAAACTGTTTTTT

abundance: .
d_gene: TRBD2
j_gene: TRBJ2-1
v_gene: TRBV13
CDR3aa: CARQLLLAECGNEQFF
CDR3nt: TGTGCCAGGCAGCTTTTACTAGCGGAGTGTGGTAATGAGCAGTTCTTC

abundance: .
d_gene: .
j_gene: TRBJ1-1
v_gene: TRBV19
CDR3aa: CASSQLGADTEAFF
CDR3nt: TGTGCCAGTAGTCAATTGGGGGCTGACACTGAAGCTTTCTTT

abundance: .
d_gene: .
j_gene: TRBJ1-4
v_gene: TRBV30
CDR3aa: CAWSVGQNNEKLFF
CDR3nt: TGTGCCTGGAGTGTTGGGCAGAACAATGAAAAACTGTTTTTT

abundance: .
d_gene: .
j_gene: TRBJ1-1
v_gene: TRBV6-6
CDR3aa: CASSLGENTEAFF
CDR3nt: TGTGCCAGCAGCCTAGGGGAGAACACTGAAGCTTTCTTT

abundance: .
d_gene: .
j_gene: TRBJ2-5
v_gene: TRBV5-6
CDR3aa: CASSLDETTHFLETQYF
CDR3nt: TGTGCCAGCAGCTTGGATGAGACTACCCACTTCCTAGAGACCCAGTACTTC

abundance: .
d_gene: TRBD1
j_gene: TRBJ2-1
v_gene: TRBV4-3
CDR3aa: CASSQHTGTGGNEQFF
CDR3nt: TGCGCCAGCAGCCAGCATACCGGGACAGGGGGCAATGAGCAGTTCTTC

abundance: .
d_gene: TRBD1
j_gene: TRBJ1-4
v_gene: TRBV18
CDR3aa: CASTGQGGEKLFF
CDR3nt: TGTGCCAGCACCGGACAGGGCGGTGAAAAACTGTTTTTT

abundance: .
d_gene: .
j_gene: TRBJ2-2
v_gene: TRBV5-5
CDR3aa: CASSWSNTGTGELFF
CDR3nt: TGTGCCAGCAGCTGGAGTAATACAGGGACCGGGGAGCTGTTTTTT

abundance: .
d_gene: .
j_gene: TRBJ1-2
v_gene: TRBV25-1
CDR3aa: CASSEFTTGNYGYTF
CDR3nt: TGTGCCAGCAGTGAATTTACCACAGGGAACTATGGCTACACCTTC

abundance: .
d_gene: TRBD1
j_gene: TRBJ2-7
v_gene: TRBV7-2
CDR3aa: CASSFRTGASYEQYF
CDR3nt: TGTGCCAGCAGCTTTAGGACAGGGGCCTCCTACGAGCAGTACTTC

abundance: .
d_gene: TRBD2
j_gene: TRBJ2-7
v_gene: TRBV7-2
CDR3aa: CASSISGGAYEQYF
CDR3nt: TGTGCCAGCAGCATAAGCGGGGGGGCCTACGAGCAGTACTTC

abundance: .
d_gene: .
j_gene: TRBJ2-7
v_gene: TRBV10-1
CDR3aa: CASSEADQTEDEQYF
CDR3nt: TGCGCCAGCAGTGAAGCCGATCAGACAGAAGACGAGCAGTACTTC

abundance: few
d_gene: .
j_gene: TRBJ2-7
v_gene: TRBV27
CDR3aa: CASSLFPRQGITYEQYF
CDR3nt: TGTGCCAGCAGTTTATTCCCCCGGCAGGGCATCACCTACGAGCAGTACTTC

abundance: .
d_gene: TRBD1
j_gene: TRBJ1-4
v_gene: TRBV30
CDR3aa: CAWSPGDRGLVGEKLFF
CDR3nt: TGTGCCTGGAGTCCCGGGGACAGGGGCCTCGTGGGTGAAAAACTGTTTTTT

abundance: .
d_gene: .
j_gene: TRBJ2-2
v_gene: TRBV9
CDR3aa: CASSVGQITGELFF
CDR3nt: TGTGCCAGCAGCGTAGGGCAGATCACCGGGGAGCTGTTTTTT

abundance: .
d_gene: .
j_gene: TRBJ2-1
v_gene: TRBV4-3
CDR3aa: CASSQDTQGVSYNEQFF
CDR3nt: TGCGCCAGCAGCCAAGATACCCAGGGCGTCTCCTACAATGAGCAGTTCTTC

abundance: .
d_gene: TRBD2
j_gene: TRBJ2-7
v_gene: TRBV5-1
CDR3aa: CASNENSGGSYEQYF
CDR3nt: TGCGCCAGCAACGAGAATAGCGGGGGTTCCTACGAGCAGTACTTC

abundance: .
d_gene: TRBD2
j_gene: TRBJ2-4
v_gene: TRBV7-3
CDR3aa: CASSSGGKNIQYF
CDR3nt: TGTGCCAGCAGCTCGGGGGGTAAAAACATTCAGTACTTC

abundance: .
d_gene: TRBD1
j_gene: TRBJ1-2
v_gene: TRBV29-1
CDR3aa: CSVTGQGAAGYTF
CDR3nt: TGCAGCGTTACGGGACAGGGGGCGGCTGGCTACACCTTC

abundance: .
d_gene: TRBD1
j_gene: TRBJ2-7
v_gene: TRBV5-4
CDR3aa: CASSRDRGRYEQYF
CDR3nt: TGTGCCAGCAGTCGGGACAGGGGAAGGTACGAGCAGTACTTC

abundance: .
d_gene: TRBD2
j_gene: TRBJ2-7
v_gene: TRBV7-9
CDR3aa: CASSSDSGGASYEQYF
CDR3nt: TGTGCCAGCAGCTCAGATAGCGGGGGAGCCTCCTACGAGCAGTACTTC

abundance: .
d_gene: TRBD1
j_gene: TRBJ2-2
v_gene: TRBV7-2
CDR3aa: CASSAGTGYTGELFF
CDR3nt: TGTGCCAGCAGCGCCGGGACAGGGTACACCGGGGAGCTGTTTTTT

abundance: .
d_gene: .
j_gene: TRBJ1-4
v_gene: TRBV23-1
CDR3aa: CASSQNSEKLFF
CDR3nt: TGCGCCAGCAGTCAGAATAGCGAAAAACTGTTTTTT

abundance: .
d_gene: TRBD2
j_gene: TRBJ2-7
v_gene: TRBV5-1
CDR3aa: CASSPSGGALEQYF
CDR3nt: TGCGCCAGCAGCCCTAGCGGGGGGGCCCTAGAGCAGTACTTC

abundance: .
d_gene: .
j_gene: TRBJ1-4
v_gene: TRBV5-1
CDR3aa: CASSRTSPDSTNEKLFF
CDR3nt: TGCGCCAGCAGCCGAACCTCCCCAGATTCAACTAATGAAAAACTGTTTTTT